This note documents a single T cell receptor (beta chain) sequence. Here immunoSEQ multiplex PCR was the method, and the copy in TCRdb shows in-frame clones only, minus some. The repertoire holds a few hundred thousand clones, with 80% to 90% as singletons. The source of the sample is a study of blood T cell repertoires in COVID-19. Study in general: PBMCs, B-cell-depleted T cells, or T cells were the source of the cDNA or gDNA that made up the material.

Germline values: CDR1 SGHVS, CDR2 FQNEAQ. The CDR3 is 18 amino acids. V lost 2 bases, J lost 0 bases, and 6 bases stayed unmatched. What was sequenced was PBMCs or T cells enriched from blood (not recorded which). This TCR was sampled from a woman aged 45 to 65 who had been exposed to COVID-19. The V and J genes are TRBV7-8 and TRBJ2-6; TRBD1 aligns across 8 bases. CDR3 sequence reads: CASSLSGGDYSGANVLTF. CDR3 sequence (DNA): TGTGCCAGCAGCTTATCAGGGGGCGATTACTCTGGGGCCAACGTCCTGACTTTC.